Presented here are 8 T cell receptor beta chains from one specimen sequenced in a study of blood T cells in healthy people across ages. A J-beta primer mix and a sample-barcoded 5' primer were used in a second PCR of about 7 to 12 cycles. TCRdb analysed the 5' RACE reads with MiXCR anew, one entry per CDR3 protein. The sample lists approximately 800,000 distinct CDR3 sequences; roughly three fifths were seen once. Material: blood. These receptor sequences come from a man in his forties or fifties in good health.

The gene calls are TRBV11-3 and TRBJ1-1, with a tentative D call TRBD1 (5 bases). Per germline, CDR1 SGHNT and CDR2 YENEEA. Trimming removed 2 bases from V and 5 bases from J, with 12 bases in between. The CDR3 contains 14 residues. This chain's CDR3 is CASSLSVQGTEAFF. The CDR3 region has the DNA TGTGCCAGCAGCTTATCGGTGCAGGGTACTGAAGCTTTCTTT.

J is TRBJ2-1 and V is TRBV9; 8 nucleotides line up with TRBD2. Germline CDR1 and CDR2: SGDLS and YYNGEE. The CDR3 covers 16 residues. The V segment lost 0 bases and the J segment 6 bases; nucleotides outside the gene matches: 8. CDR3 protein: CASSVAGGLVTNEQFF. The CDR3 DNA reads TGTGCCAGCAGCGTAGCGGGGGGACTAGTCACCAATGAGCAGTTCTTC.

J is TRBJ1-3 and V is TRBV7-8; D is ambiguous. The CDR3 contains 16 residues. Trimming stripped 4 bases from V and 8 bases from J, with 21 bases between. The germline gives CDR1 SGHVS, CDR2 FQNEAQ. In nucleotides, the CDR3 is TGTGCCAGCAGCTCCATTCACTCGACGGGGATCGACACCATATATTTT. This codes for CASSSIHSTGIDTIYF.

The chain has TRBV24-1 and TRBJ2-1; the match to TRBD2 covers 8 bases. The CDR3 is 16 residues long. V lost 3 bases, J lost 0 bases, and 3 bases stayed unmatched. Germline V lookup: CDR1 KGHDR, CDR2 SFDVKD. The CDR3 loop is CATSDLSGGSYNEQFF. The CDR3 DNA reads TGTGCCACCAGTGATCTAAGCGGGGGCTCCTACAATGAGCAGTTCTTC.

This clonotype showed up just a few times. This rearrangement joins TRBV6-5 to TRBJ2-6, with TRBD1 matching over 8 bases. Germline V gene lookup returns CDR1 MNHEY and CDR2 SVGAGI. V was clipped by 5 bases and J by 13 bases; unmatched bases: 13. The CDR3 covers 15 residues. CDR3 DNA sequence: TGTGCCAGCAGTGACACCCCAGGACAGGGCGAGGTCCTGACTTTC. The encoded protein is CASSDTPGQGEVLTF.

V gene TRBV7-8 combines with J gene TRBJ1-5; 7 bases map to TRBD1. The germline V gene encodes CDR1 SGHVS and CDR2 FQNEAQ. The CDR3 is made up of 19 amino acids. V shed 6 bases, J shed 6 bases, and the junction held 23 bases outside the gene matches. The CDR3 region has the DNA TGTGCCAGCAGTTATGCCCCCCGGGCAGGGGGTAACCCTCCTCAGCCCCAGCATTTT. It specifies CASSYAPRAGGNPPQPQHF.

This clonotype came up many times. This chain links TRBV5-1 with TRBJ2-7; 8 bases align to TRBD1. This CDR3 is 14 amino acids long. Looked up from germline, CDR1 is SGHRS and CDR2 is YFSETQ. Unmatched junction bases numbered 4, after V lost 3 bases and J lost 2 bases. CDR3 nucleotides: TGCGCCAGCAGCTGGGGGGACAGGACCTACGAGCAGTACTTC. This codes for CASSWGDRTYEQYF.

The rearrangement links TRBV24-1 to TRBJ2-3; D is ambiguous. Trimming removed 12 bases at V and 8 bases at J, with 20 bases between. There are 13 residues in the CDR3. Germline V gene sequence: CDR1 KGHDR, CDR2 SFDVKD. The CDR3 DNA reads as TGTGCCTCTTCGGAGTCCCCTCAGAGTACGCAGTATTTT. Its protein product is CASSESPQSTQYF.